The clone carrying this T cell receptor (beta chain) has just one count. TCRdb's copy holds only in-frame clones and misses some; the assay was immunoSEQ multiplex PCR. This table holds about 170,000 clones, around 90% found once. The ends were cut back, 3 bases at V and 3 bases at J, with 20 bases in the middle. The CDR3 length is 17 residues. CDR1 is SGDLS and CDR2 is YYNGEE in the germline V gene. The data were taken from a study of control samples from healthy donors and cancer patients. This sequence originates from a man younger than 45 in good health. Sequencing was performed on blood. The genes are TRBV9 and TRBJ2-3; tentatively, D is TRBD1 (7 bases). The CDR3 sequence: CASSARSRGAGTDTQYF. DNA for the CDR3: TGTGCCAGCAGCGCCCGGTCCAGGGGGGCTGGTACAGATACGCAGTATTTT.